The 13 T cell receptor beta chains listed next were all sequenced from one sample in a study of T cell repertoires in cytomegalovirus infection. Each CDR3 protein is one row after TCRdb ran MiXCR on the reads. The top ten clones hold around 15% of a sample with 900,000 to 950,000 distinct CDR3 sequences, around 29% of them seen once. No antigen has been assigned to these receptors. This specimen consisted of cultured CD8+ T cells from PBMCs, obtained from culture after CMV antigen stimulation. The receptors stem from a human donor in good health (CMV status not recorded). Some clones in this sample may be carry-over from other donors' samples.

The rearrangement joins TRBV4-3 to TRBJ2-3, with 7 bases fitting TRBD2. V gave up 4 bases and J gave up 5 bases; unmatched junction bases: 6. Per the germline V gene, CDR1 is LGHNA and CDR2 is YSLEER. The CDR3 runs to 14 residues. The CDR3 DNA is TGCGCCAGCAGCCGCTCTAGCGGTGGAGATACGCAGTATTTT. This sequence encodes CASSRSSGGDTQYF.

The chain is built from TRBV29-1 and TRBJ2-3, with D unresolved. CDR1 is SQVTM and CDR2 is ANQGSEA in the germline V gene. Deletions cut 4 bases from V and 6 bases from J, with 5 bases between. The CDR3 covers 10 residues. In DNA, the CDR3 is TGCAGCGTTGTTTGGGATACGCAGTATTTT. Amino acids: CSVVWDTQYF.

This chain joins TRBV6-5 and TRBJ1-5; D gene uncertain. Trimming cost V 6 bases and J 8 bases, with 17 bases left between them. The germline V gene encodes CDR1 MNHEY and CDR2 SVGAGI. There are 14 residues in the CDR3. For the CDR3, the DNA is TGTGCCAGCAGAAAGCTGGCTCGAGATGAGCCCCAGCATTTT. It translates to CASRKLARDEPQHF.

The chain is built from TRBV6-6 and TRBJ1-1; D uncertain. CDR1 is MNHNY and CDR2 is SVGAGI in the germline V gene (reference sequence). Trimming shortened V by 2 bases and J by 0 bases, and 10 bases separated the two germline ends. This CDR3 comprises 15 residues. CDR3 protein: CASSYKGEVNTEAFF. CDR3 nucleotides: TGTGCCAGCAGTTACAAGGGAGAAGTGAACACTGAAGCTTTCTTT.

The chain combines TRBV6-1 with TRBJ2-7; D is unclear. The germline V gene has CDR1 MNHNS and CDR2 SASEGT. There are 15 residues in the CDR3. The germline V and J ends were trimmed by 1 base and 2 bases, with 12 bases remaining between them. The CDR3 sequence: CASSEGGSFTYEQYF. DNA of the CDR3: TGTGCCAGCAGTGAAGGGGGTAGCTTTACCTACGAGCAGTACTTC.

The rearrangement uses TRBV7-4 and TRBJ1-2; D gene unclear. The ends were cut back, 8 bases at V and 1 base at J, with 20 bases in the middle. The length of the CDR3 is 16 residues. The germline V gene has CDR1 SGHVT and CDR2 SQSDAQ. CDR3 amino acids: CASGTNPGDRNYGYTF. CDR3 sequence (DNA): TGTGCCAGCGGAACCAATCCGGGTGACCGTAACTATGGCTACACCTTC.

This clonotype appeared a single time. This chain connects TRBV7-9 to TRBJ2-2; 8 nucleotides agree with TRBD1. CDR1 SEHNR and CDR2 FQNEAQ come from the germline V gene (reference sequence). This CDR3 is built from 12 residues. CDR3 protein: CAVQGDTGELFF. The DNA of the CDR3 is TGTGCAGTACAGGGGGACACCGGGGAGCTGTTTTTT.

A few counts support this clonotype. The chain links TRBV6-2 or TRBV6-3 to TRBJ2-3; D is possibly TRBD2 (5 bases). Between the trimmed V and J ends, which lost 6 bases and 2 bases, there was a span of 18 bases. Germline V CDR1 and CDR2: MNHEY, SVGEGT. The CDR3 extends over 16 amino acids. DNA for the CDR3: TGTGCCAGCAGCCGCTTTGTGAGGGCCGACACAGATACGCAGTATTTT. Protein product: CASSRFVRADTDTQYF.

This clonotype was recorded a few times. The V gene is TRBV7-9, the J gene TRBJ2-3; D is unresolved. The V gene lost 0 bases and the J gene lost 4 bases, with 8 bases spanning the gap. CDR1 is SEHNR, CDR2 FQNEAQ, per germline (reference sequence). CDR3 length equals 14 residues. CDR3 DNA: TGTGCCAGCAGCTTAGCGGAGTACGCAGATACGCAGTATTTT. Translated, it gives CASSLAEYADTQYF.

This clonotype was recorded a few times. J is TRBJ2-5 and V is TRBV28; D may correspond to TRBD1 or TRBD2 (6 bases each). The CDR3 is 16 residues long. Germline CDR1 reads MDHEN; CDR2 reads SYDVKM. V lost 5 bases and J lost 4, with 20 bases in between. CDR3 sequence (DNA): TGTGCCAGCAGTCCTACCTCGGGGGCGCGGGGAGAGACCCAGTACTTC. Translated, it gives CASSPTSGARGETQYF.

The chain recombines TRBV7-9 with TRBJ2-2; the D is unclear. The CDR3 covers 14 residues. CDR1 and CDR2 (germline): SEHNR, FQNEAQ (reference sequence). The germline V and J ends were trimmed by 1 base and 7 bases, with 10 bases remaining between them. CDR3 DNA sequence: TGTGCCAGCAGCTTAGACACCAAGTACGGGGAGCTGTTTTTT. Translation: CASSLDTKYGELFF.

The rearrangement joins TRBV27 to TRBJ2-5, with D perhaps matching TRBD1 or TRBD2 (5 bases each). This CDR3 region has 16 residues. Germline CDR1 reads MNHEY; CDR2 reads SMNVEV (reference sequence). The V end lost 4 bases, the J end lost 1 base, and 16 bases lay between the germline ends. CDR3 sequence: CASSSGAVPLQETQYF. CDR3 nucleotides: TGTGCCAGCAGTTCCGGGGCAGTACCCCTCCAAGAGACCCAGTACTTC.

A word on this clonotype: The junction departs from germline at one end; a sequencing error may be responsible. CDR3 sequence: CANSLAIRETQYF. Written as DNA, the CDR3 is TGTGCCAACAGCTTAGCTATACGGGAGACCCAGTACTTC. The V gene is TRBV7-8, the J gene TRBJ2-5; D is unclear. CDR1 is SGHVS and CDR2 is FQNEAQ in the germline V gene. This CDR3 contains 13 residues.